These T cell receptor beta chains were read from a single sample in a study of molecular identifiers for immune sequencing clone quantification. TCRdb ran MiXCR on the PCR reads and lists one entry per CDR3 protein. The sample has approximately 320,000 distinct CDR3 sequences; roughly 24% are singletons. Input material: naive CD8+ T cells from blood, with Jurkat cell RNA spiked in. Every receptor here comes from a human donor in good health. Some libraries in this study had Jurkat cell RNA spiked in. Each CDR3 is given without its conserved first and last residue. Fields, in order: V gene, J gene, CDR3 protein.

>TRBV5-1|TRBJ1-6
ASSLALGDRTNSPLH
>TRBV12-3/TRBV12-4|TRBJ1-5
ASQGVVNQPQH
>TRBV4-1|TRBJ1-3
ASSQYQGAGNTIY
>TRBV11-2|TRBJ1-1
ASSLFVGGTEAF
>TRBV4-3|TRBJ1-2
ASSPQGPGYGYT
>TRBV4-3|TRBJ2-3
ASSQDRGELSDTQY
>TRBV6-2/TRBV6-3|TRBJ1-1
ASSYVEVAF
>TRBV3-1|TRBJ1-1
ASSPGEALNTEAF
>TRBV12-5|TRBJ2-6
ASGLILAGAFSGANVLT
>TRBV12-3/TRBV12-4|TRBJ2-1
ASSRAGRAVNEQF
>TRBV9|TRBJ2-3
ASSASGATSTDTQY
>TRBV5-8|TRBJ2-7
ASSRSPDSFYEQY
>TRBV20-1|TRBJ2-3
SASGDTRGDAQY
>TRBV6-6|TRBJ2-7
ASSWNSPYEQY
>TRBV28|TRBJ2-7
ASSLDRDYSYEQY
>TRBV7-9|TRBJ2-1
ASRGLAGANEQF
>TRBV27|TRBJ1-1
ASSEVVVSPNTEAF
>TRBV3-1|TRBJ2-7
ASSPSGSLDEQY
>TRBV11-2|TRBJ2-2
ASSLVPGANTGELF
>TRBV7-9|TRBJ1-1
ASSLAGHGHSPNTEAF
>TRBV7-9|TRBJ1-1
ASSRPPAGNTEAL
>TRBV4-1|TRBJ2-2
ASSLGLAGGFTGELF
>TRBV6-2/TRBV6-3|TRBJ2-2
ASTYTGTGELF
>TRBV27|TRBJ2-7
ASRQYERYEQY
>TRBV5-5|TRBJ2-6
ASSLAESGANVLT
>TRBV7-9|TRBJ2-3
ASVLAGGLQDTQY
>TRBV7-9|TRBJ2-7
ASSGPGGADEQY
>TRBV4-1|TRBJ2-7
ASSPLTGNPYEQY
>TRBV7-6|TRBJ2-7
ASSFGLAGGPEQY
>TRBV11-2|TRBJ2-7
ASSLGARYYEQY
>TRBV5-1|TRBJ2-7
ASSLGTGEEQY
>TRBV6-6|TRBJ1-2
ASSYVGTGGDGYYGYT
>TRBV3-1|TRBJ2-1
ASSQVWTSTPNEQF
>TRBV2|TRBJ2-1
ASSEDQSSYNEQF
>TRBV6-1|TRBJ2-7
ASLTGTEAYEQY
>TRBV27|TRBJ1-1
ASSLVQGYTEAF
>TRBV28|TRBJ2-7
ASSLGGSGYKQY
>TRBV20-1|TRBJ1-2
SARPQASYNYGYT
>TRBV13|TRBJ1-1
ASSSADVRLMNTEAF
>TRBV7-9|TRBJ2-7
ASSRGTEQY
>TRBV11-1|TRBJ2-7
ASSTTRTGWYEQY
>TRBV29-1|TRBJ2-7
SVESSGNFEQY
>TRBV28|TRBJ1-5
ASSLNRVQPQH
>TRBV13|TRBJ2-1
ASSSSGTSKYNEQF
>TRBV18|TRBJ1-5
ASSPPSYNQPQH
>TRBV4-2|TRBJ2-2
ASSVAGPTGELF
>TRBV7-9|TRBJ2-5
ASSHLTGRQGTQY
>TRBV30|TRBJ1-2
AWSVWGSYT
>TRBV28|TRBJ1-2
ASSPATASNYGYT
>TRBV7-2|TRBJ2-5
ASSLGLAGVLETQY
>TRBV7-9|TRBJ2-7
ASSTPGPSYEQY
>TRBV7-2|TRBJ2-1
ASSLATAVGLSNMWF